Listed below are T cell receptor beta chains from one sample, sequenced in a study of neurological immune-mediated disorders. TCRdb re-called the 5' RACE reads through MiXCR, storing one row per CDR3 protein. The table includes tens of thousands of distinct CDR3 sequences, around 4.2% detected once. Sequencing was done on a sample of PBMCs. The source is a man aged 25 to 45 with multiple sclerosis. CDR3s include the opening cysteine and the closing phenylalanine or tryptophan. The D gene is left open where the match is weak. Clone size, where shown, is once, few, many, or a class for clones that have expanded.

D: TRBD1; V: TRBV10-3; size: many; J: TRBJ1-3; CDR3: CAISEPPGQERNTIYF; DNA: TGTGCCATCAGTGAGCCTCCAGGACAGGAGCGAAACACCATATATTTT
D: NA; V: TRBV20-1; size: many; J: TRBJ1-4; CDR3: CSARRTDREKLFF; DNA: TGCAGTGCTAGAAGGACAGATCGCGAAAAACTGTTTTTT
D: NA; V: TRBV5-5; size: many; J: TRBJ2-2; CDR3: CASSLSRENTGELFF; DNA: TGTGCCAGCAGCTTGTCCAGGGAGAACACCGGGGAGCTGTTTTTT
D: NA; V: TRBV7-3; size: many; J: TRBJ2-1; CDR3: CASSPSGGEQFF; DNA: TGTGCCAGCAGCCCCTCGGGCGGTGAGCAGTTCTTC
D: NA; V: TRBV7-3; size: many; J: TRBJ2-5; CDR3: CASSVGHAGQETQYF; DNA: TGTGCCAGCAGCGTCGGACACGCCGGCCAAGAGACCCAGTACTTC
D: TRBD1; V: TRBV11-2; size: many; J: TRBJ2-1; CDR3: CASSLEGQKQFF; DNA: TGTGCCAGCAGCTTAGAGGGACAGAAGCAGTTCTTC
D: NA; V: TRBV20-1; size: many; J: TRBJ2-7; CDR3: CSASNRYYEQYF; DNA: TGCAGTGCTAGTAACAGGTACTACGAGCAGTACTTC
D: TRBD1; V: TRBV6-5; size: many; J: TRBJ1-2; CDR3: CASSPDRADYGYTF; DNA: TGTGCCAGCAGCCCGGACAGGGCTGACTATGGCTACACCTTC
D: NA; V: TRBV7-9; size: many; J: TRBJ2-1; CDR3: CASSSRERGPYNEQFF; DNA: TGTGCCAGCAGCTCCAGGGAGAGGGGCCCCTACAATGAGCAGTTCTTC
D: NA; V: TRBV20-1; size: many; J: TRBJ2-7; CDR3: CSARDREKTYDEQYF; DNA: TGCAGTGCTAGAGATCGGGAAAAGACCTATGATGAGCAGTACTTC
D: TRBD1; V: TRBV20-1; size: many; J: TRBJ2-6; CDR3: CSAGSRDSSASGANVLTF; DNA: TGCAGTGCTGGAAGTCGGGACAGCTCCGCCTCTGGGGCCAACGTCCTGACTTTC
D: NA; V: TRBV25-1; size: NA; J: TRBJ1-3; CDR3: CASSDLGTAGSGNTIYF; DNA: TGTGCCAGCAGTGACCTTGGGACGGCGGGCTCAGGAAACACCATATATTTT
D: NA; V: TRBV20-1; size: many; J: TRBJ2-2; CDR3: CSARPGHMNTGELFF; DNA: TGCAGTGCTAGACCGGGACATATGAACACCGGGGAGCTGTTTTTT
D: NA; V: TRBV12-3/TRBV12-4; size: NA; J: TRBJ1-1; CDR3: CASSFTVSGENTEAFF; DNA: TGTGCCAGCAGTTTTACTGTGTCTGGGGAGAACACTGAAGCTTTCTTT
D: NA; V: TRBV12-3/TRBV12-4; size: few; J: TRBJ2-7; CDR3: CASSLIRSPSYEQYF; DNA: TGTGCCAGCAGTTTGATCAGGTCCCCCTCCTACGAGCAGTACTTC
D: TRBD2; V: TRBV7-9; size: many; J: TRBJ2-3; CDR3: CASRWTSGRPSNTQYF; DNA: TGTGCCAGCAGGTGGACTAGCGGGAGGCCTTCGAATACGCAGTATTTT
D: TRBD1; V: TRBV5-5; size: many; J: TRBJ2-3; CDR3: CASSLGQGRTDTQYF; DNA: TGTGCCAGCAGCTTAGGACAGGGGAGGACAGATACGCAGTATTTT
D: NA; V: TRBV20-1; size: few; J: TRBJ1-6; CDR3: CSARDNADTGISPLNF; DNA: TGCAGTGCTAGAGATAACGCGGACACGGGGATTTCACCCCTCAACTTT
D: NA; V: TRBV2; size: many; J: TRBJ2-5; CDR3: CASSRGPQETQYF; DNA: TGTGCCAGCAGTCGCGGGCCCCAAGAGACCCAGTACTTC
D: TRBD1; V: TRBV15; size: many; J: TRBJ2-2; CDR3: CATSREPRDRNTGELFF; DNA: TGTGCCACCAGCAGAGAGCCCCGGGACAGAAACACCGGGGAGCTGTTTTTT
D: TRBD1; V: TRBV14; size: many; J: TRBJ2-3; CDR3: CASSPLFGQGAADTQYF; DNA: TGTGCCAGCAGCCCATTGTTCGGACAGGGGGCCGCAGATACGCAGTATTTT
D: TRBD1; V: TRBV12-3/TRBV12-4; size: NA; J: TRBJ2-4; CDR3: CASSFSHRGSSKNIQYF; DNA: TGTGCCAGCAGTTTTTCCCACAGGGGATCTTCGAAGAACATTCAGTACTTC
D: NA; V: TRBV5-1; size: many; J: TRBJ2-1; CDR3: CASSFGTLTDNEQFF; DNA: TGCGCCAGCAGCTTCGGGACTCTTACCGACAATGAGCAGTTCTTC
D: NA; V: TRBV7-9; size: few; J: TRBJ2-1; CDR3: CASITLVPGEQFF; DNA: TGTGCCAGCATCACCCTGGTTCCAGGTGAGCAGTTCTTC
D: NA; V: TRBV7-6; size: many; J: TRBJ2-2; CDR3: CASSSGAGEGTGELFF; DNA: TGTGCCAGCAGCTCCGGCGCAGGGGAAGGGACCGGGGAGCTGTTTTTT